The 15 T cell receptor beta chains listed next were all sequenced from one sample in a study of blood T cell repertoires in COVID-19. TCRdb's table, derived via immunoSEQ multiplex PCR, lists solely in-frame clones and lacks some. The data contain roughly 250,000 clones, 85% to 90% of them singletons. The sequencing input was PBMCs or T cells enriched from blood (not recorded which). The receptor set was obtained from a middle-aged man who had been exposed to COVID-19.

This sequence joins TRBV14 and TRBJ2-3; 9 nucleotides agree with TRBD2. V was pared by 4 bases and J by 4 bases, with 9 bases of the junction left unmatched. The germline CDR1 and CDR2 sequences are SGHDN and FVKESK. The length of the CDR3 is 16 residues. The CDR3 here is CASSLGLAGFSDTQYF. Here the CDR3 DNA reads TGTGCCAGCAGCCTGGGGCTAGCGGGATTTTCAGATACGCAGTATTTT.

This clone showed up just once. The chain combines TRBV6-1 with TRBJ1-5; no definite D call. This CDR3 region has 13 residues. V gave up 9 bases and J gave up 0 bases, with 9 bases separating them. Germline CDR1 is MNHNS and CDR2 is SASEGT. CDR3 DNA: TGTGCCAGTCTCCTTTATAGCAATCAGCCCCAGCATTTT. Amino acid sequence: CASLLYSNQPQHF.

The chain has TRBV28 and TRBJ1-4; D gene uncertain. From germline, CDR1 is MDHEN and CDR2 SYDVKM. The CDR3 runs 14 residues. V was cut by 5 bases and J by 0 bases, with 7 bases left in between. The CDR3 protein is CASSPYSTNEKLFF. CDR3 coding DNA: TGTGCCAGCAGTCCATACTCAACTAATGAAAAACTGTTTTTT.

The chain links TRBV28 to TRBJ2-7; 7 bases fit TRBD2. Unmatched junction bases numbered 9, after V lost 7 bases and J lost 9 bases. This CDR3 region has 12 residues. Germline V CDR1 and CDR2: MDHEN, SYDVKM. CDR3 sequence: CASTHWGGRQYV. CDR3 sequence (DNA): TGTGCCAGCACCCATTGGGGGGGTAGGCAGTACGTC.

The gene calls are TRBV28 and TRBJ2-5; TRBD1 matches at 7 bases. This CDR3 is 15 amino acids long. Germline V gives CDR1 MDHEN, CDR2 SYDVKM. The junction had 15 bases not matched to a gene; V was cut back by 11 bases and J by 3 bases. DNA of the CDR3: TGTGCCGCCAGCTACAGGGGAGTTGTTAAAGAGACCCAGTACTTC. It is translated as CAASYRGVVKETQYF.

On this clone: Compared with germline, one end of the junction differs, possibly owing to a read error. The chain joins TRBV28 to TRBJ1-2, with TRBD1 identical over 8 bases. CDR1 is MDHEN, CDR2 SYDVKM, per germline. The CDR3 runs to 12 residues. CDR3 in amino acids: CASSSRNRDRIF. The CDR3 DNA sequence: TGTGCCAGCAGTTCAAGGAACCGGGACAGGATCTTC.

This chain joins TRBV6-1 and TRBJ2-5; 13 bases fit TRBD2. With 2 bases clipped from V and 4 bases from J, the junction kept 7 bases outside the gene matches. CDR1 MNHNS and CDR2 SASEGT come from the germline V gene. The CDR3 extends over 17 amino acids. The CDR3 bases are TGTGCCAGCAGTGAACCGGGACTAGCGGGGAAATTAGAGACCCAGTACTTC. It codes for CASSEPGLAGKLETQYF.

The V call is TRBV6-5, the J call TRBJ1-2; the match to TRBD1 covers 7 bases. There are 15 residues in the CDR3. Looked up from germline, CDR1 is MNHEY and CDR2 is SVGAGI. With V trimmed by 0 bases and J by 3 bases, 4 bases remained unmatched. For the CDR3, the DNA is TGTGCCAGCAGTTACTCAATACAGGGGTACTATGGCTACACCTTC. Translation gives CASSYSIQGYYGYTF.

This chain's CDR3 is CASSLVFRGGRYGYTF. Written as DNA, the CDR3 is TGCGCCAGCAGCTTGGTTTTTCGCGGGGGGCGGTATGGCTACACCTTC. V and J are TRBV5-1 and TRBJ1-2; D possibly corresponds to TRBD1 (6 bases). V was pared by 0 bases and J by 5 bases, with 17 bases between. This CDR3 region has 16 residues. Per the germline V gene, CDR1 is SGHRS and CDR2 is YFSETQ.

This clone came up once. CDR3 coding DNA: TGTGCCACCGCGGGGGTGCTATATAGCAATCAGCCCCAGCATTTT. Residues: CATAGVLYSNQPQHF. This rearrangement joins TRBV19 to TRBJ1-5; maybe TRBD1 (5 bases). V gave up 10 bases and J gave up 0 bases, with 16 bases separating them. Germline V gives CDR1 LNHDA, CDR2 SQIVND (reference sequence). The CDR3 runs 15 residues. Supplemented by reference TRBV19 and TRBJ1-5, the full variable domain reads DGGITQSPKYLFRKEGQNVTLSCEQNLNHDAMYWYRQDPGQGLRLIYYSQIVNDFQKGDIAEGYSVSREKKESFPLTVTSAQKNPTAFYLCATAGVLYSNQPQHFGDGTRLSIL.

The chain couples TRBV6-5 to TRBJ1-2; D is undetermined. The CDR3 is 13 amino acids. The germline V and J ends were trimmed by 6 bases and 1 base, with 9 bases remaining between them. CDR1 is MNHEY and CDR2 is SVGAGI in the germline V gene. In nucleotides, the CDR3 is TGTGCCAGCAGCGAGAGGATTAACTATGGCTACACCTTC. As protein: CASSERINYGYTF.

This clone has just one count. The chain joins TRBV28 to TRBJ2-7; TRBD2 matches at 8 bases. V trimming: 2 bases; J trimming: 0 bases; junction bases outside the gene matches: 12. The CDR3 extends over 18 amino acids. Looked up from germline, CDR1 is MDHEN and CDR2 is SYDVKM. Written as DNA, the CDR3 is TGTGCCAGCAGTTTACAGCGGGGGAAGGAGGGCCACTCCTACGAGCAGTACGTC. It encodes CASSLQRGKEGHSYEQYV.

The chain employs TRBV27 and TRBJ2-1, with TRBD2 as a possible D gene (6 bases). Per germline, CDR1 MNHEY and CDR2 SMNVEV (reference sequence). The CDR3 length is 14 residues. V shed 5 bases and J shed 7 bases, with 15 bases lying between them. The CDR3: CASSPGVGLNEQFF. Here the CDR3 DNA reads TGTGCCAGCAGTCCGGGAGTTGGGTTAAATGAGCAGTTCTTC.

The gene calls are TRBV5-6 and TRBJ2-7; D is ambiguous. Germline CDR1 is SGHDT and CDR2 is YYEEEE. The CDR3 contains 11 residues. V was shortened by 3 bases and J by 3 bases, with 4 bases between the two germline ends. CDR3 loop: CASSSHYEQYF. The CDR3 DNA follows: TGTGCCAGCAGCTCCCACTACGAGCAGTACTTC.

The chain links TRBV15 to TRBJ1-4; D is ambiguous. The CDR3 totals 15 residues. CDR1 is LNHNV, CDR2 YYDKDF, per germline (reference sequence). V lost 0 bases to trimming and J lost 8 bases, with 13 bases between them. CDR3 protein: CATSRDLGSWEKLFF. The CDR3 region has the DNA TGTGCCACCAGCAGAGATTTGGGGAGTTGGGAAAAACTGTTTTTT.